The text below deals with one T cell receptor beta chain. The data belong to a study of shared T cell receptors in the human thymus. Only in-frame clones appear in the TCRdb table, and some are missing; sequencing was by immunoSEQ multiplex PCR. Here the sample spans about 730,000 clones, approximately 85% being singletons. These data also featured in a second study, about human thymus T cells. As that report states: Donors were healthy Finnish babies undergoing corrective operations for congenital heart defects. Thymus specimens were resections from corrective heart surgery. Gene usage (both V and J) appeared biased in thymic and blood repertoires.

Sequenced: thymocytes. The clonotype was recovered from a girl under two years old with a congenital heart defect.

The CDR3 sequence: CASYQGAGPGYGYTF. CDR3 sequence (DNA): TGTGCCAGCTACCAAGGGGCAGGGCCCGGATATGGCTACACCTTC. The chain links TRBV18 to TRBJ1-2; TRBD1 is a possible D gene (5 bases). Germline loops: CDR1 KGHSH, CDR2 LQKENI. V was shortened by 7 bases and J by 5 bases, with 20 bases between the two germline ends. The CDR3 sequence is 15 residues long.